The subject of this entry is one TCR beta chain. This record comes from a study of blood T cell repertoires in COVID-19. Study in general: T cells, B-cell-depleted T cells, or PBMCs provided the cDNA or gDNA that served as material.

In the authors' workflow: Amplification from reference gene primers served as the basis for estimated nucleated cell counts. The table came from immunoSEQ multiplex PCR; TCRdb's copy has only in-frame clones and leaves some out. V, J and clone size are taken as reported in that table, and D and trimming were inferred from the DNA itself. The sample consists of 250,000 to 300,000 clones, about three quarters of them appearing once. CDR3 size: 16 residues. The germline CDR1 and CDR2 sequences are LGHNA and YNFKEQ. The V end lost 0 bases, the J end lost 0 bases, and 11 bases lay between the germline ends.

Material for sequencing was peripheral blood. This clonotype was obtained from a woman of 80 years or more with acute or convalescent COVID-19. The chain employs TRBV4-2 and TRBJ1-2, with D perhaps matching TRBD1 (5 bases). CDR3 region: CASSQEGADPNYGYTF. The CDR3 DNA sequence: TGTGCCAGCAGCCAAGAAGGGGCAGACCCTAACTATGGCTACACCTTC.